This T cell receptor beta chain was profiled in a study of blood T cell repertoires in COVID-19. The CDR3 is 15 residues long. The germline CDR1 and CDR2 sequences are SGDLS and YYNGEE. V lost 1 base, J lost 3 bases, and 11 bases lay in between. During the 2 weeks before they entered the study, exposed participants had met someone with a PCR-confirmed or clinician-diagnosed COVID-19 case. Authors' methods: Estimated nucleated cell counts came from reference gene primer amplification. Profiling relied on immunoSEQ multiplex PCR, and the TCRdb table lists in-frame clones only, not all of them. V and J calls and clone size come straight from that table; D and trimming were deduced from the DNA. Seen here are 350,000 to 500,000 clones, 70% to 90% observed once, and the top ten hold approximately 1.5%.

Input material: PBMCs or T cells enriched from blood (not recorded which). The chain employs TRBV9 and TRBJ1-5; TRBD1 is a possible D gene (6 bases). This sequence originates from a young woman who had been exposed to COVID-19. The CDR3 is CASSVTGGPNQPQHF. The CDR3 region has the DNA TGTGCCAGCAGCGTAACGGGGGGCCCCAATCAGCCCCAGCATTTT.